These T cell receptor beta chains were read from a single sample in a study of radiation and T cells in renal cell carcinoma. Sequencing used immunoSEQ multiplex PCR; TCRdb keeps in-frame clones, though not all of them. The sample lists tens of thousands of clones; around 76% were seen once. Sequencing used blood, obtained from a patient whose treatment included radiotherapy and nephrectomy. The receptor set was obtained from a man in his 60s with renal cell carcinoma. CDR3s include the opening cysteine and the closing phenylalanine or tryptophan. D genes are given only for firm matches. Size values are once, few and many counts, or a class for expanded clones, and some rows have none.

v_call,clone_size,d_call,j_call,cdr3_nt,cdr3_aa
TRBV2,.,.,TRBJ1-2,TGTGCCAGCAGTGAAGAGGGATCTTATGGCTACACCTTC,CASSEEGSYGYTF
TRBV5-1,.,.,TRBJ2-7,TGCGCCAGCTTTTCGGGTCAGGGCGGGGCCTACGAGCAGTACTTC,CASFSGQGGAYEQYF
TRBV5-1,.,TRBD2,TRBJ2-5,TGCGCCAGCAGCTTGGCCCTCGGGACTACCCAAGAGACCCAGTACTTC,CASSLALGTTQETQYF
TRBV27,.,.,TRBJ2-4,TGTGCCAGCAGCGGGACGACTCTAGCCAAAAACATTCAGTACTTC,CASSGTTLAKNIQYF
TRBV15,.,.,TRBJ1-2,TGTGCCACCAGCAGAGTTGGGGTCAGGGGAGTTGGCTACACCTTC,CATSRVGVRGVGYTF
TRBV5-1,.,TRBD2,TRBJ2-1,TGCGCCAGCAGCTTAATTGGACTAGCGGGACCCACCAAAGAGCAGTTCTTC,CASSLIGLAGPTKEQFF
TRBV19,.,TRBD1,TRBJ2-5,TGTGCCAGTAGGGCCCGGGACAGGGGAGAGGAGACCCAGTACTTC,CASRARDRGEETQYF
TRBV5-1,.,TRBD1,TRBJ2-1,TGCGCCAGCAGCTTGGACTCGGGGACAGGGTCGGGCAATGAGCAGTTCTTC,CASSLDSGTGSGNEQFF
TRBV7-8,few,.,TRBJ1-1,TGTGCCAGCAGCCCTAGGACAGCGAACACTGAAGCTTTCTTT,CASSPRTANTEAFF
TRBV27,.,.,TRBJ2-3,TGTGCCAGCAGAGCCATGGGAGATACGCAGTATTTT,CASRAMGDTQYF
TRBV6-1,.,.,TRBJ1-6,TGTGCCAGCAGTGAACCGGGGGGATACTCACCCCTCCACTTT,CASSEPGGYSPLHF
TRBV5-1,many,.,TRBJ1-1,TGCGCCAGCAGCCTTACGACAGGCACTGAAGCTTTCTTT,CASSLTTGTEAFF
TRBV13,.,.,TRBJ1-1,TGTGCCAGCAGCTTAAGGCGGCCTCTAGACACTGAAGCTTTCTTT,CASSLRRPLDTEAFF
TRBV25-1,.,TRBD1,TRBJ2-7,TGTGCCAGCAGGGGGGACAGGGGGCTTGACGAGCAGTACTTC,CASRGDRGLDEQYF
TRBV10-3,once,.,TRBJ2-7,TGTGCCATCACCGAGGGTCTCCACGAGCAGTACTTC,CAITEGLHEQYF
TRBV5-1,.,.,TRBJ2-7,TGCGCCAGCAGCTCGGCGGATTACACATCCTACGAGCAGTACTTC,CASSSADYTSYEQYF
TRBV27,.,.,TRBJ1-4,TGTGCCAGCAGTTTTGGGCGAGGGGGAGGCGAAAAACTGTTTTTT,CASSFGRGGGEKLFF
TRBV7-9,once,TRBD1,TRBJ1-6,TGTGCCAGCAGCCTGACACAGGGGGCGAGCTCCTATAATTCACCCCTCCACTTT,CASSLTQGASSYNSPLHF
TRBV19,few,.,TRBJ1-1,TGTGCCAGTAGTATTTATTTTGGGGAAACTGAAGCTTTCTTT,CASSIYFGETEAFF
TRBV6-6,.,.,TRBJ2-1,TGTGCCAGCAGTTTCAGAAAACGGGGCAATGAGCAGTTCTTC,CASSFRKRGNEQFF
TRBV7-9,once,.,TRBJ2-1,TGTGCCAGCAGCTTGTCGGCCGAGCAGTTCTTC,CASSLSAEQFF
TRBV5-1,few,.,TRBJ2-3,TGCGCCAGCAGCTTGAGTTGGGGCACAGATACGCAGTATTTT,CASSLSWGTDTQYF
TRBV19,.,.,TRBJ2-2,TGTGCCAGTAGTATAGGGGGCTTTCCGAACACCGGGGAGCTGTTTTTT,CASSIGGFPNTGELFF
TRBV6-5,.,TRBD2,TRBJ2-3,TGTGCCAGCACTGCGCGGGGGGTAGGGACAGATACGCAGTATTTT,CASTARGVGTDTQYF
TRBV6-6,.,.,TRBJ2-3,TGTGCCAGCAGAAGAACGGGACAAGTCACAGATACGCAGTATTTT,CASRRTGQVTDTQYF
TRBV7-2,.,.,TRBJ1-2,TGTGCCAGCAACATTCTCCCGACCGGTCAGGGCCCTAACTATGGCTACACCTTC,CASNILPTGQGPNYGYTF
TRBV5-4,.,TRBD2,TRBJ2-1,TGTGCCAGCACCCTGGGACTAGTAAGAGGTGATGAGCAGTTCTTC,CASTLGLVRGDEQFF
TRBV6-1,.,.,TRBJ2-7,TGTGCCAGCAGTGAATTCGGCACCCTAGGAGCCTACGAGCAGTACTTC,CASSEFGTLGAYEQYF
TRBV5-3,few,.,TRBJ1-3,TGTGCCAGAAGCTTGCCACCACCTCAAAGGTCTGGAAACACCATATATTTT,CARSLPPPQRSGNTIYF
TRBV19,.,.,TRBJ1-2,TGTGCCAGTAGTAACCCAAATTTTTCCGGGGTCCCGAGCCCTGGCTACACCTTC,CASSNPNFSGVPSPGYTF
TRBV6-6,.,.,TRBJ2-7,TGTGCCAGCAGTTACAGGTCCTCCTACGAGCAGTACTTC,CASSYRSSYEQYF
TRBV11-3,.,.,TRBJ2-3,TGTGCCAGCAGCTTGAACACAGATACGCAGTATTTT,CASSLNTDTQYF
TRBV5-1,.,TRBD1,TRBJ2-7,TGCGCCAGCAGCTCGGGGGGACAGGGGACCTACGAGCAGTACTTC,CASSSGGQGTYEQYF
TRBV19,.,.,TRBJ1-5,TGTGCCAGTAGTATGCAAGGGGAGTTTGATCAGCCCCAGCATTTT,CASSMQGEFDQPQHF
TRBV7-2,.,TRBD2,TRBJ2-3,TGTGCCAGCAGCGCTCGACTAGCGGGGGGTTGGACGCAGTATTTT,CASSARLAGGWTQYF
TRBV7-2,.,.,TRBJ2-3,TGTGCCAGCAGCTTAAGGGGGTCGACTACAGATACGCAGTATTTT,CASSLRGSTTDTQYF